These T cell receptor beta chains were read from a single sample in a study of T cells in Graves' hyperthyroidism and ophthalmopathy. Each CDR3 protein gets one entry after TCRdb re-called the multiplex PCR reads with MiXCR. Of around 350,000 distinct CDR3 sequences listed, 13% are singletons. Input material: blood. These receptors all stem from a woman aged 18-35 years with Graves' hyperthyroidism. The CDR3 runs from the conserved cysteine through the conserved F or W. D genes are given only for firm matches. Only some rows state a clone size, as once, few, many or a class for expanded clones.

D	V	J	size	length	CDR3	DNA
TRBD1	TRBV11-1	TRBJ2-7	many	14	CASSPDRVTYEQYF	TGTGCCAGCAGCCCGGACAGGGTCACCTACGAGCAGTACTTC
-	TRBV10-3	TRBJ2-4	many	15	CAISERGSGKNIQYF	TGTGCCATCAGTGAGCGGGGGTCCGGCAAAAACATTCAGTACTTC
-	TRBV5-1	TRBJ2-7	many	15	CASSFSPGPTYEQYF	TGCGCCAGCAGTTTTAGTCCGGGGCCCACCTACGAGCAGTACTTC
TRBD1	TRBV7-3	TRBJ1-1	many	13	CASSLNRGSEAFF	TGTGCCAGCAGCCTGAACAGGGGCTCTGAAGCTTTCTTT
-	TRBV12-3/TRBV12-4	TRBJ2-2	few	14	CASSLGTYTGELFF	TGTGCCAGCAGTTTAGGGACATACACCGGGGAGCTGTTTTTT
TRBD1	TRBV12-3/TRBV12-4	TRBJ1-6	many	14	CASSSSTGNSPLHF	TGTGCCAGCAGTTCGTCGACAGGGAATTCACCCCTCCACTTT
-	TRBV5-6	TRBJ2-7	few	14	CASSLVARSYEQYF	TGTGCCAGCAGCTTGGTGGCCAGATCCTACGAGCAGTACTTC
-	TRBV19	TRBJ1-5	few	16	CATSEEGPYSNQPQHF	TGTGCCACCTCCGAGGAGGGGCCTTATAGCAATCAGCCCCAGCATTTT
TRBD1	TRBV12-3/TRBV12-4	TRBJ1-6	many	16	CASSKGATGNNSPLHF	TGTGCCAGCAGTAAAGGGGCGACAGGGAATAATTCACCCCTCCACTTT
TRBD1	TRBV28	TRBJ2-4	many	14	CASCRTGAKNIQYF	TGTGCCAGCTGTCGGACAGGGGCCAAAAACATTCAGTACTTC
TRBD1	TRBV6-1	TRBJ2-2	few	14	CASSWTGHTGELFF	TGTGCCAGCAGTTGGACAGGGCACACCGGGGAGCTGTTTTTT
TRBD1	TRBV12-3/TRBV12-4	TRBJ1-6	many	15	CASSFGDRGNSPLHF	TGTGCCAGCAGTTTTGGGGACAGGGGGAATTCACCCCTCCACTTT
-	TRBV5-4	TRBJ1-6	-	13	CAGSLNGDSPLHF	TGTGCCGGCAGCTTGAATGGGGATTCACCCCTCCACTTT
-	TRBV4-3	TRBJ2-3	few	17	CASSQDSPTGLADTQYF	TGCGCCAGCAGCCAAGATTCCCCGACGGGATTGGCAGATACGCAGTATTTT
-	TRBV28	TRBJ1-1	many	14	CASSGTGIKTEAFF	TGTGCCAGCAGCGGCACAGGGATTAAGACTGAAGCTTTCTTT
TRBD1	TRBV20-1	TRBJ2-7	many	14	CSATGPGQGYEQYF	TGCAGTGCTACAGGACCCGGACAGGGGTACGAGCAGTACTTC
TRBD1	TRBV9	TRBJ2-1	many	14	CASSRQGSYNEQFF	TGTGCCAGCAGCCGACAGGGTTCCTACAATGAGCAGTTCTTC
-	TRBV18	TRBJ2-6	few	16	CASSPRRVVGANVLTF	TGTGCCAGCTCACCACGGAGGGTTGTTGGGGCCAACGTCCTGACTTTC
TRBD2	TRBV9	TRBJ2-3	-	17	CASSVGVQAGGLDTQYF	TGTGCCAGCAGCGTAGGGGTGCAAGCGGGGGGGCTAGACACGCAGTATTTT
-	TRBV7-2	TRBJ2-1	many	14	CASSFSQGRSEQFF	TGTGCCAGCAGCTTTTCACAGGGGAGGTCCGAGCAGTTCTTC
-	TRBV12-3/TRBV12-4	TRBJ2-3	many	14	CASTRDTGTDTQYF	TGTGCCAGCACCAGAGACACCGGCACAGATACGCAGTATTTT
-	TRBV7-2	TRBJ2-2	many	15	CASSPSGRSTGELFF	TGTGCCAGCAGCCCCTCAGGGAGGAGCACCGGGGAGCTGTTTTTT
-	TRBV5-1	TRBJ1-1	many	14	CASSFAQGDTEAFF	TGCGCCAGCAGCTTCGCACAGGGCGACACTGAAGCTTTCTTT
-	TRBV5-4	TRBJ2-1	many	13	CASSTSGGNEQFF	TGTGCCAGCAGCACCTCTGGGGGCAATGAGCAGTTCTTC
-	TRBV7-8	TRBJ1-1	-	15	CASSLEQGWNTEAFF	TGTGCCAGCAGCTTAGAACAGGGTTGGAACACTGAAGCTTTCTTT
-	TRBV9	TRBJ2-2	once	12	CASSVGFGELFF	TGTGCCAGCAGCGTAGGATTCGGGGAGCTGTTTTTT
-	TRBV10-3	TRBJ2-1	many	12	CAISESGGEQFF	TGTGCCATCAGTGAGTCAGGGGGTGAGCAGTTCTTC
TRBD1	TRBV7-9	TRBJ2-7	-	17	CASRPNLDRVGVYEQYF	TGTGCCAGCAGACCCAATCTTGACAGGGTAGGGGTCTACGAGCAGTACTTC
-	TRBV5-5	TRBJ2-7	-	15	CAGSLELPLVDGQYF	TGTGCCGGCAGCTTGGAGCTCCCGCTCGTCGATGGGCAGTACTTC
-	TRBV28	TRBJ1-4	-	14	CASSLQGRDEKLFF	TGTGCCAGCAGTCTTCAGGGGAGAGATGAAAAACTGTTTTTT
-	TRBV7-8	TRBJ2-7	many	13	CASSLELVYEQYF	TGTGCCAGCAGCTTAGAACTAGTCTACGAGCAGTACTTC
-	TRBV18	TRBJ1-1	many	15	CASSPGRLLGTEAFF	TGTGCCAGCTCACCGGGACGTCTACTAGGCACTGAAGCTTTCTTT
-	TRBV6-6	TRBJ1-4	-	15	CASSYSGRVDEKLFF	TGTGCCAGCAGTTACTCGGGCAGGGTGGACGAAAAACTGTTTTTT
-	TRBV3-1	TRBJ2-1	many	15	CASSQETISNNEQFF	TGTGCCAGCAGCCAAGAAACAATCTCAAACAATGAGCAGTTCTTC
TRBD2	TRBV5-1	TRBJ2-4	-	15	CASSWTSGAQNIQYF	TGCGCCAGCAGCTGGACTAGCGGGGCTCAAAACATTCAGTACTTC
TRBD1	TRBV7-9	TRBJ1-6	-	15	CASSSFQGAKSPLHF	TGTGCCAGCAGCTCCTTTCAGGGGGCGAAATCACCCCTCCACTTT
-	TRBV7-9	TRBJ2-7	few	18	CASSPRRVGQRSSYEQYF	TGTGCCAGCAGCCCTAGGAGGGTGGGACAAAGGAGCTCCTACGAGCAGTACTTC
-	TRBV7-9	TRBJ1-2	many	15	CASSLGLDRGRGYTF	TGTGCCAGCAGCTTAGGCCTCGACAGAGGGAGAGGCTACACCTTC
-	TRBV5-1	TRBJ2-7	many	14	CASSPDPEKHEQYF	TGCGCCAGCAGCCCGGACCCGGAGAAGCACGAGCAGTACTTC
-	TRBV7-9	TRBJ1-1	few	14	CASGPSGLNTEAFF	TGTGCCAGCGGGCCCTCAGGTCTGAACACTGAAGCTTTCTTT
TRBD2	TRBV28	TRBJ2-1	many	15	CASSYLREGANEQFF	TGTGCCAGCAGCTACTTGCGGGAGGGCGCCAATGAGCAGTTCTTC
TRBD2	TRBV20-1	TRBJ2-1	many	16	CSARGSSGRIYNEQFF	TGCAGTGCTAGAGGGTCCAGCGGGAGAATCTACAATGAGCAGTTCTTC
-	TRBV15	TRBJ2-5	many	14	CATSRDPGWETQYF	TGTGCCACCAGCAGAGATCCAGGGTGGGAGACCCAGTACTTC
-	TRBV5-5	TRBJ1-5	many	18	CASSLGHSGTHSNQPQHF	TGTGCCAGCAGCTTGGGGCATAGTGGGACACATAGCAATCAGCCCCAGCATTTT
TRBD1	TRBV28	TRBJ1-3	many	16	CASSLGGQGGGNTIYF	TGTGCCAGCAGTTTAGGGGGACAGGGCGGAGGAAACACCATATATTTT
TRBD1	TRBV5-6	TRBJ1-5	few	14	CASSQRGGGTPQHF	TGTGCCAGCAGCCAAAGGGGAGGGGGCACGCCCCAGCATTTT
TRBD2	TRBV9	TRBJ2-2	few	17	CASSSPRGATNTGELFF	TGTGCCAGCAGCTCGCCGCGGGGGGCGACGAACACCGGGGAGCTGTTTTTT
TRBD2	TRBV9	TRBJ2-5	-	18	CASSGARNSGGPGETQYF	TGTGCCAGCAGCGGAGCTCGGAATAGCGGGGGACCGGGAGAGACCCAGTACTTC
TRBD1	TRBV29-1	TRBJ2-5	many	15	CSVESIRTGRETQYF	TGCAGCGTTGAATCGATTCGGACAGGGAGGGAGACCCAGTACTTC
TRBD2	TRBV19	TRBJ2-1	few	16	CASSMQGPWGRAEQFF	TGTGCCAGTAGTATGCAGGGACCATGGGGGAGGGCTGAGCAGTTCTTC
-	TRBV9	TRBJ2-7	many	13	CASSVDGDYEQYF	TGTGCCAGCAGCGTAGATGGGGACTACGAGCAGTACTTC
-	TRBV28	TRBJ2-7	many	14	CASSLHGVSYEQYF	TGTGCCAGCAGTTTACATGGGGTAAGCTACGAGCAGTACTTC
-	TRBV12-3/TRBV12-4	TRBJ1-6	many	15	CASSMERGLNSPLHF	TGTGCCAGCAGTATGGAGCGGGGCTTAAATTCACCCCTCCACTTT
TRBD2	TRBV5-1	TRBJ2-2	few	14	CASGAGDKAGELFF	TGCGCCAGCGGAGCGGGGGACAAAGCCGGGGAGCTGTTTTTT
-	TRBV6-1	TRBJ2-2	many	14	CASTGISNTGELFF	TGTGCCAGCACAGGCATCTCCAACACCGGGGAGCTGTTTTTT
-	TRBV12-3/TRBV12-4	TRBJ1-1	many	14	CASSQYWRNTEAFF	TGTGCCAGCAGTCAATACTGGAGGAACACTGAAGCTTTCTTT
-	TRBV7-2	TRBJ2-3	few	12	CASSPLAGTQYF	TGTGCCAGCAGCCCCCTAGCAGGGACGCAGTATTTT
-	TRBV7-3	TRBJ2-3	many	17	CASSLRGTLLSTDTQYF	TGTGCCAGCAGCTTAAGGGGGACACTTCTTAGCACAGATACGCAGTATTTT
-	TRBV30	TRBJ1-2	once	14	CAWTEGSWNYGYTF	TGTGCCTGGACCGAAGGTTCCTGGAACTATGGCTACACCTTC